The clone carrying this T cell receptor (beta chain) was seen a single time. The assay was immunoSEQ multiplex PCR, and TCRdb's table has in-frame clones only and misses some. The profile shows roughly 350,000 clones, 85% of them singletons. This record belongs to a study of blood T cell repertoires in COVID-19. Germline V gene lookup returns CDR1 MNHNY and CDR2 SVGAGI (reference sequence). The CDR3 consists of 16 residues. J lost 5 bases, V lost 7 bases, and 12 bases had no gene match. The source is a woman under 30 with acute or convalescent COVID-19. Sample: peripheral blood. The V and J genes are TRBV6-6 and TRBJ2-7, with 12 positions matching TRBD2. In DNA form, the CDR3 reads TGTGCCAGCAACATACCACTAGCGGGGGGCCCCCACGAGCAGTACTTC. Translation: CASNIPLAGGPHEQYF.